This T cell receptor (beta chain) was observed in a study of T cell repertoires in cytomegalovirus infection. TCRdb recomputed calls from the reads with MiXCR, one row per CDR3 protein. The sample includes approximately 250,000 distinct CDR3 sequences, roughly 6.5% seen only once; the top ten take about 6.3%. This clonotype has ten or more counts. The germline V gene encodes CDR1 LGHNA and CDR2 YSLEER. The CDR3 contains 15 residues. Trimming removed 3 bases from V and 0 bases from J, with 9 bases in between. The sample taken for sequencing was PBMCs. The V gene is TRBV4-3, the J gene TRBJ1-5, with D uncertain. The TCR was taken from a human donor in good health (CMV status not recorded). Some clones in this sample may be carry-over from other donors' samples. CDR3 nucleotide sequence: TGCGCCAGCAGCCATGCTAGGGATAGCAATCAGCCCCAGCATTTT. Translated, it gives CASSHARDSNQPQHF.